This T cell receptor (beta chain) was captured in a study of neurological immune-mediated disorders. Background on the study: For the approximately 35 multiple sclerosis patients, the disease was relapsing-remitting in roughly 31 and secondary progressive in 3.

This clonotype was observed many times. The antigen is not known. 5'RACE with 10-nucleotide random UMIs produced the cDNA. TCRdb re-analysed the 5' RACE reads in MiXCR, keeping a single row per CDR3 protein. The sample records about 40,000 distinct CDR3 sequences, roughly 2.5% being singletons. General observations from the study: The multiple sclerosis repertoire cluster showed no association with any clinical or MRI feature. The authors stated that larger cohorts are needed.

The sequencing input was PBMCs. The clonotype originates from a man in his forties or fifties with multiple sclerosis.

In DNA form, the CDR3 reads TGCGCCAGCAGCTACGACAGTCCTAATCAGCCCCAGCATTTT. Translated: CASSYDSPNQPQHF. This chain uses TRBV5-1 with TRBJ1-5, with a possible D match to TRBD1 (5 bases). This CDR3 comprises 14 residues. CDR1 SGHRS and CDR2 YFSETQ come from the germline V gene. V shed 3 bases and J shed 4 bases, with 11 bases lying between them.